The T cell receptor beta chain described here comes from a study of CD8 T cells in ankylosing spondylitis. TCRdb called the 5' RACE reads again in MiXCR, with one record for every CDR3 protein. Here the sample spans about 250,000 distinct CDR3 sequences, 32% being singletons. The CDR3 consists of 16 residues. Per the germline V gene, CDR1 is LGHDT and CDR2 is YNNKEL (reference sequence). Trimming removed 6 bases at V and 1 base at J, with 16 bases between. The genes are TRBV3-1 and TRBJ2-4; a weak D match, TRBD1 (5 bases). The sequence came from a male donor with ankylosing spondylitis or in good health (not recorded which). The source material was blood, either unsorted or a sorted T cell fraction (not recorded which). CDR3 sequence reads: CASSRTRVAAKNIQYF. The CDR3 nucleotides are TGTGCCAGCAGTCGGACCAGGGTGGCGGCCAAAAACATTCAGTACTTC. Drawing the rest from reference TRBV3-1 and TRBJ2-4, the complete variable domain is DTAVSQTPKYLVTQMGNDKSIKCEQNLGHDTMYWYKQDSKKFLKIMFSYNNKELIINETVPNRFSPKSPDKAHLNLHINSLELGDSAVYFCASSRTRVAAKNIQYFGAGTRLSVL.